This note documents a single T cell receptor beta chain sequence. Source study methods: Scientists estimated how many nucleated cells there were by amplifying reference gene primers. Assay: immunoSEQ multiplex PCR; the TCRdb copy retains only in-frame clones and omits some. V and J calls and clone size follow that table, whereas D and trimming were derived from the DNA. This table has around 83,000 clones, more than 85% appearing once. Germline V gene lookup returns CDR1 MNHEY and CDR2 SMNVEV (reference sequence). The CDR3 is 15 amino acids. The trim removed 8 bases at V and 5 bases at J, leaving 14 bases unmatched. The sample comes from a study of blood T cell repertoires in COVID-19. As for the study in general: From T cells, B-cell-depleted T cells, or PBMCs came the material, which was cDNA or gDNA.

The V and J genes are TRBV27 and TRBJ2-7, with 8 bases lining up with TRBD1. Sequencing input: peripheral blood. This sequence originates from a man older than 75 with active or convalescent COVID-19. CDR3 nucleotides: TGTGCCAGCGTTCGCAGGGGGCAAGCGGTCCACGAGCAGTACGTC. It translates to CASVRRGQAVHEQYV.